The 18 T cell receptor beta chains in this list originate from one sample, sequenced in a study of beta chain features in type 1 diabetes. Of the isolated RNA, all was reverse transcribed, and so the sequenced material was expressed TCRB transcripts. Generated by immunoSEQ multiplex PCR, the TCRdb table keeps only in-frame clones and is missing some. The sample gives 500,000 to 700,000 clones, 15% to 19% of which show up once; about 0.093% is in the top ten. What was sequenced was naive CD4+ T cells from blood. These receptors were obtained from a man aged 18 to 30 in good health.

J is TRBJ2-3 and V is TRBV11-2; 9 nucleotides match TRBD1. Germline V gives CDR1 SGHAT, CDR2 FQNNGV. With V trimmed by 5 bases and J by 3 bases, 6 bases remained unmatched. CDR3 length: 15 residues. Written as DNA, the CDR3 is TGTGCCAGCAGCCCAGGGACAGGGAGGACAGATACGCAGTATTTT. Protein product: CASSPGTGRTDTQYF.

This chain joins TRBV5-1 and TRBJ2-5; 7 bases match TRBD1. Germline V CDR1 and CDR2: SGHRS, YFSETQ. The CDR3 is 13 residues long. Germline trimming cut 6 bases from V and 5 bases from J; bases unmatched to any gene: 7. The CDR3 sequence: CASNTQGVETQYF. The CDR3 nucleotides read TGCGCCAGCAATACTCAGGGGGTGGAGACCCAGTACTTC.

This clone occurred a few times. The V and J genes are TRBV18 and TRBJ1-2; possible D gene TRBD1, 5 bases. CDR1 is KGHSH and CDR2 is LQKENI in the germline V gene. With 2 bases removed from V and 3 bases from J, the gap between germline ends came to 10 bases. The CDR3 has 14 amino acids. The CDR3 sequence is CASSPYMGDYGYTF. DNA for the CDR3: TGTGCCAGCTCACCATATATGGGGGACTATGGCTACACCTTC.

This clone was counted only a few times. The rearrangement uses TRBV5-4 and TRBJ1-1; no definite D call. CDR1 and CDR2 (germline): SGHNT, YYREEE (reference sequence). Trimming shortened V by 3 bases and J by 4 bases, and 13 bases separated the two germline ends. The CDR3 consists of 14 residues. The CDR3 region has the DNA TGTGCCAGCAGCTGGACTGCGGGAATCACTGAAGCTTTCTTT. This sequence encodes CASSWTAGITEAFF. Full variable domain (remainder filled in from reference TRBV5-4 and TRBJ1-1): ETGVTQSPTHLIKTRGQQVTLRCSSQSGHNTVSWYQQALGQGPQFIFQYYREEENGRGNFPPRFSGLQFPNYSSELNVNALELDDSALYLCASSWTAGITEAFFGQGTRLTVV.

This clone was seen only a few times. V gene TRBV7-9 combines with J gene TRBJ1-2, with D possibly matching TRBD1 (6 bases). This CDR3 has 15 residues. The V end was cut by 4 bases, the J end by 4 bases, with 16 bases between. The germline V gene encodes CDR1 SEHNR and CDR2 FQNEAQ (reference sequence). This CDR3 is CASSYPSGGFYGYTF. The CDR3 DNA is TGTGCCAGCAGCTACCCTTCGGGGGGCTTCTATGGCTACACCTTC.

The V and J genes are TRBV30 and TRBJ1-5, with 7 positions matching TRBD1. The germline gives CDR1 GTSNPN, CDR2 SVGIG (reference sequence). J gave up 3 bases and V 4 bases, and 9 bases lay outside the gene matches. This CDR3 comprises 15 residues. The CDR3 loop reads CAWKATGTNNQPQHF. The CDR3 nucleotides read TGTGCCTGGAAGGCGACAGGGACGAACAATCAGCCCCAGCATTTT.

The J gene is TRBJ2-5, the V gene TRBV6-5; D gene uncertain. The CDR3 has 13 amino acids. Looked up from germline, CDR1 is MNHEY and CDR2 is SVGAGI. V was clipped by 2 bases and J by 4 bases, with 8 bases between them. The CDR3 is CASSYRVGETQYF. Here the CDR3 DNA reads TGTGCCAGCAGTTACAGGGTGGGAGAGACCCAGTACTTC.

This clone was seen only a few times. The J gene is TRBJ1-1, the V gene TRBV18; D is perhaps TRBD1 (5 bases). V was clipped by 3 bases and J by 11 bases, with 13 bases between them. CDR3 length equals 12 residues. CDR1 and CDR2 from the germline V gene are KGHSH and LQKENI. Here the CDR3 reads CASSPDSSRAFF. The CDR3 DNA follows: TGTGCCAGCTCACCCGACAGTTCTCGGGCTTTCTTT.

Comments on this clone: A read error may produce the germline difference seen at one junction end. The chain uses TRBV30 and TRBJ1-1; D is unclear. There are 11 residues in the CDR3. CDR1 is GTSNPN, CDR2 SVGIG, per germline (reference sequence). This chain's CDR3 is CAWSVRERPFF. The CDR3 nucleotides are TGTGCCTGGAGTGTAAGGGAGCGACCTTTTTTT.

The chain has TRBV30 and TRBJ1-6; no clear D gene. Per the germline V gene, CDR1 is GTSNPN and CDR2 is SVGIG (reference sequence). The CDR3 is made up of 14 amino acids. Between the trimmed V and J ends, which lost 0 bases and 6 bases, there was a span of 9 bases. CDR3 sequence: CAWSVRGPNSPLHF. In DNA, the CDR3 is TGTGCCTGGAGTGTACGGGGTCCTAATTCACCCCTCCACTTT.

This clone was seen more than once but under ten times. J is TRBJ1-1 and V is TRBV5-5; D is uncertain. Trimming took 5 bases from V and 4 from J, leaving 12 bases between them. The CDR3 has 13 residues. CDR1 and CDR2 (germline): SGHKS, YYEKEE (reference sequence). The CDR3 protein is CASRAGRITEAFF. In nucleotides, the CDR3 is TGTGCCAGCAGAGCTGGAAGGATCACTGAAGCTTTCTTT.

Only a few counts were recorded for this clone. The J gene is TRBJ2-7, the V gene TRBV27; perhaps TRBD2 as D (6 bases). The ends were cut back, 8 bases at V and 2 bases at J, with 22 bases in the middle. Per germline, CDR1 MNHEY and CDR2 SMNVEV (reference sequence). The CDR3 runs to 16 residues. The CDR3 DNA follows: TGTGCCAGCGGTTGGGGACTTGGACGTACAACCTACGAGCAGTACTTC. Translated: CASGWGLGRTTYEQYF.

This clone was found a few times. V usage is TRBV7-2 and J usage is TRBJ1-4, with D possibly TRBD1 on 5 matching bases. This CDR3 comprises 15 residues. V was trimmed by 4 bases and J by 0 bases, leaving 9 bases between them. Germline values: CDR1 SGHTA, CDR2 FQGNSA. The CDR3 protein is CASSSQVATNEKLFF. In nucleotides, the CDR3 is TGTGCCAGCAGCTCACAGGTTGCAACTAATGAAAAACTGTTTTTT.

The V and J genes are TRBV7-9 and TRBJ2-3; D may be TRBD1 (6 bases). There are 16 residues in the CDR3. The V and J ends lost 5 bases and 6 bases respectively, with 21 bases between them. Germline V gives CDR1 SEHNR, CDR2 FQNEAQ (reference sequence). For the CDR3, the DNA is TGTGCCAGCAGCAACTTAGTACTAGGGGGACGGGATACGCAGTATTTT. Its translation is CASSNLVLGGRDTQYF.

This clone appeared a single time. The chain carries TRBV15 and TRBJ1-5; no clear D. The V gene lost 0 bases and the J gene lost 2 bases, with 5 bases spanning the gap. This CDR3 spans 14 amino acids. Germline values: CDR1 LNHNV, CDR2 YYDKDF (reference sequence). Here the CDR3 reads CATSRETGNQPQHF. The CDR3 nucleotides read TGTGCCACCAGCAGAGAAACGGGCAATCAGCCCCAGCATTTT.

J is TRBJ2-7 and V is TRBV7-9; TRBD1 or TRBD2 may be the D gene (6 bases each). The V and J ends lost 0 bases and 3 bases respectively, with 12 bases between them. The CDR3 runs to 15 residues. Per the germline V gene, CDR1 is SEHNR and CDR2 is FQNEAQ (reference sequence). As DNA, the CDR3 is TGTGCCAGCAGCTTAGCGGGGGGCAGGGTCTACGAGCAGTACTTC. It yields the protein CASSLAGGRVYEQYF.

This clone has only a few counts. This rearrangement joins TRBV7-9 to TRBJ1-4, with D possibly being TRBD1 (5 bases). Per the germline V gene, CDR1 is SEHNR and CDR2 is FQNEAQ (reference sequence). The CDR3 has 12 residues. Here the CDR3 reads CASNGGGEKLFF. CDR3 in DNA: TGTGCTAGTAACGGGGGTGGAGAAAAACTGTTTTTT.

In its sample, this clone was seen a few times. The chain has TRBV27 and TRBJ2-3; the match to TRBD1 covers 7 bases. Per germline, CDR1 MNHEY and CDR2 SMNVEV (reference sequence). J lost 1 base, V lost 6 bases, and 22 bases had no gene match. This CDR3 is 20 amino acids long. CDR3 coding DNA: TGTGCCAGCAGCCCTACTCGCCACCCTCGACAGGGCGCAGGCACAGATACGCAGTATTTT. Protein: CASSPTRHPRQGAGTDTQYF.